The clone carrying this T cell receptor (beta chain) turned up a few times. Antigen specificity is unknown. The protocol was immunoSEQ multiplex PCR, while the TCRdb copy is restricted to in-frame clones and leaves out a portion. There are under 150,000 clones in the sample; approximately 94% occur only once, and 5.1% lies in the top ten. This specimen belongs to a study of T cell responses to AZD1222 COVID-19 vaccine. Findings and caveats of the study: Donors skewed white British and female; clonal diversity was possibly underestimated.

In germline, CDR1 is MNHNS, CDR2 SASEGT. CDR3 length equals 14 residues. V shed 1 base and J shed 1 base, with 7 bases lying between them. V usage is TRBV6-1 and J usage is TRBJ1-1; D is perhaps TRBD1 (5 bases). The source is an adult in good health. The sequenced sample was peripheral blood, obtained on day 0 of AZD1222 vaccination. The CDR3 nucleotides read TGTGCCAGCAGTGAAGGGGGCGGGAACACTGAAGCTTTCTTT. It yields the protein CASSEGGGNTEAFF.